This T cell receptor (beta chain) was sequenced for a study of blood T cell repertoires in COVID-19 (dated by TCRdb to 2020 to 2021). As for the study more broadly: Samples covering the acute and convalescent phases of COVID-19 were provided by collaborators in the United States, Italy and Spain. The prospective study material was composed of cDNA or gDNA derived from T cells, B-cell-depleted T cells, or PBMCs. Subjects who had been exposed to COVID-19, were actively infected with it, or had recovered from it provided the deeply sampled blood TCRbeta repertoires that made up the dataset. The repertoires were released in a freely available public database intended as a resource for research on the immune response to SARS-CoV-2. Samples came from the ongoing ImmuneRACE study (first 160 participants) plus 1,254 subjects from 6 global collaborators. Nearly every sample came with metadata listing a de-identified subject ID, COVID-19 status, age in years and sex. HLA class I and class II types, where available, came from metadata supplied by the sample provider rather than from assay-based typing.

Findings and caveats that apply to the study as a whole: How much clinical and demographic metadata was included differed by source and by participant, and the metadata was provided uncurated.

Collaborating institutions collected whole blood in K2EDTA tubes following their own protocols. Collaborator samples were shipped for TCRbeta analysis as frozen whole blood, isolated PBMCs, or DNA extracted from either sample type. As regards this clone: Its recognized antigen is unknown. No qualities accompany the bases; no much larger clone lies one base away.

TCRbeta CDR3 regions were amplified from genomic DNA using the immunoSEQ Assay, a bias-controlled multiplex PCR. On the study's bioinformatics: The number of nucleated cells in each sample was estimated from the amplification of reference gene primers within the assay. Sequence reads were collapsed and filtered to measure the absolute abundance of every unique TCRbeta CDR3 rearrangement. For each sample, productive Simpson clonality was calculated as the square root of Simpson's diversity index over productive rearrangements. In its TCRdb copy, this immuneACCESS table keeps in-frame sequences only and misses some clones. Where compared with another copy, unresolved V genes explain less than half of these, and the others have no known cause. D and trimming were read from the DNA, whereas the V and J calls and clone size are those reported in that table. Within this sample are 150,000 to 180,000 clones, with about 73% of them counted one time only. 1.5% to 2% of the sample is in the top ten clones.

The sequencing input was peripheral blood. This receptor was obtained from a man older than 75 with acute or convalescent COVID-19.

The DNA is TGTGCCAGCAGAATCCGGGACAGGGTCTCATGGGGCAATCAGCCCCAGCATTTT. This codes for CASRIRDRVSWGNQPQHF. The chain is assembled from TRBV7-8 and TRBJ1-5, with 9 junctional bases fitting TRBD1. V has 6 bases trimmed and J has 2 bases trimmed; junction bases matching no gene number 14. CDR1 and CDR2 (SGHVS, FQNEAQ) derive from the germline V gene. From cysteine to phenylalanine, the CDR3 is 18 amino acids long. Only the CDR3 DNA stays, 54 bases, in frame from base 1.